This is a list of T cell receptor beta chains from one sample in a study of blood T cell repertoires in COVID-19. Libraries were prepared by immunoSEQ multiplex PCR; TCRdb keeps only in-frame clonotypes and omits some of them. The repertoire holds over 25,000 clones, with roughly three quarters as singletons. The sequenced sample was peripheral blood. The receptors were gathered from a man older than 75 with active or convalescent COVID-19. CDR3s include the opening cysteine and the closing phenylalanine or tryptophan. The order of the fields is V gene, D gene, CDR3 length, J gene, clone size, CDR3 DNA, CDR3 protein. A D gene is named only where the DNA matches it firmly. A clone size is listed for some rows: how often the clone was seen (once, few, many), or a class if it is expanded.

V gene: TRBV7-8
D gene: NA
CDR3 length: 16
J gene: TRBJ1-5
clone size: once
CDR3 DNA: TGTGCCAGCAGCTTAGACGGGTCGGGAAAAAATCAGCCCCAGCATTTT
CDR3 protein: CASSLDGSGKNQPQHF

V gene: TRBV4-2
D gene: NA
CDR3 length: 15
J gene: TRBJ1-2
clone size: few
CDR3 DNA: TGTGCCAGCAGCCAAGAGGTCCGAGCTAACTATGGCTACACCTTC
CDR3 protein: CASSQEVRANYGYTF

V gene: TRBV5-1
D gene: NA
CDR3 length: 14
J gene: TRBJ2-7
clone size: NA
CDR3 DNA: TGCGCCAGCAGCTTACAGACGGCATCCTACGAGCAGTACTTC
CDR3 protein: CASSLQTASYEQYF

V gene: TRBV2
D gene: NA
CDR3 length: 15
J gene: TRBJ2-5
clone size: NA
CDR3 DNA: TGTGCCAGCAGTGATTCGTCAGGGTCTTCGAAGACCCAGTACTTC
CDR3 protein: CASSDSSGSSKTQYF

V gene: TRBV4-3
D gene: NA
CDR3 length: 15
J gene: TRBJ1-6
clone size: NA
CDR3 DNA: TGCGCCAGCAGCCAAGGGGACACCGATAATTCACCCCTCCACTTT
CDR3 protein: CASSQGDTDNSPLHF

V gene: TRBV9
D gene: NA
CDR3 length: 15
J gene: TRBJ1-2
clone size: few
CDR3 DNA: TGTGCCAGCAGCGTTTGGGCAGAACCTTCCTATGGCTACACCTTC
CDR3 protein: CASSVWAEPSYGYTF

V gene: TRBV7-9
D gene: NA
CDR3 length: 14
J gene: TRBJ2-7
clone size: once
CDR3 DNA: TGTGCCAGCAGTCTATCGGGGGACGGCTACGAGCAGTACTTC
CDR3 protein: CASSLSGDGYEQYF

V gene: TRBV28
D gene: TRBD1
CDR3 length: 15
J gene: TRBJ2-1
clone size: NA
CDR3 DNA: TGTGCCAGCAGACTCCGACAGGGTCCCTACAATGAGCAGTTCTTC
CDR3 protein: CASRLRQGPYNEQFF

V gene: TRBV28
D gene: TRBD2
CDR3 length: 15
J gene: TRBJ2-1
clone size: NA
CDR3 DNA: TGTGCCAGCAGGGTAAGCGGGAGCTCCTACAATGAGCAGTTCTTC
CDR3 protein: CASRVSGSSYNEQFF

V gene: TRBV7-2
D gene: TRBD1
CDR3 length: 15
J gene: TRBJ1-2
clone size: NA
CDR3 DNA: TGTGCCAGCAGCACTACCGGGACAGGGGGCTATGGCTACACCTTC
CDR3 protein: CASSTTGTGGYGYTF

V gene: TRBV7-3
D gene: TRBD1
CDR3 length: 13
J gene: TRBJ2-3
clone size: NA
CDR3 DNA: TGTGCCAGCAGCGCACAGGGGTCAGATACGCAGTATTTT
CDR3 protein: CASSAQGSDTQYF

V gene: TRBV19
D gene: TRBD1
CDR3 length: 16
J gene: TRBJ1-4
clone size: once
CDR3 DNA: TGTGCCAGTAGTATGGGGGACAGATCAACTAATGAAAAACTGTTTTTT
CDR3 protein: CASSMGDRSTNEKLFF

V gene: TRBV6-5
D gene: NA
CDR3 length: 15
J gene: TRBJ2-5
clone size: NA
CDR3 DNA: TGTGCCAGCAGACTTGGACAAACCGACGGTGGGACCCAGTACTTC
CDR3 protein: CASRLGQTDGGTQYF

V gene: TRBV5-5
D gene: NA
CDR3 length: 13
J gene: TRBJ2-1
clone size: NA
CDR3 DNA: TGTGCCAGCAGCTTCGGGGGACGGAGTGAGCAGTTCTTC
CDR3 protein: CASSFGGRSEQFF

V gene: TRBV2
D gene: TRBD2
CDR3 length: 14
J gene: TRBJ2-2
clone size: NA
CDR3 DNA: TGTGCCAGCCACGAGAGTAGCGGGGCCGGGGAGCTGTTTTTT
CDR3 protein: CASHESSGAGELFF

V gene: TRBV29-1
D gene: NA
CDR3 length: 13
J gene: TRBJ1-1
clone size: NA
CDR3 DNA: TGCAGCGTTGCACCACTCCTGGGCGCTGAAGCTTTCTTT
CDR3 protein: CSVAPLLGAEAFF

V gene: TRBV6-2/TRBV6-3
D gene: NA
CDR3 length: 15
J gene: TRBJ1-2
clone size: few
CDR3 DNA: TGTGCCAGCAGTTACTCGACATCAGGACTAAGAGGCTACACCTTC
CDR3 protein: CASSYSTSGLRGYTF

V gene: TRBV6-5
D gene: NA
CDR3 length: 14
J gene: TRBJ1-4
clone size: once
CDR3 DNA: TGTGCCAGCAGCGCGGCCGGGGTGGGTGAAAAACTGTTTTTT
CDR3 protein: CASSAAGVGEKLFF

V gene: TRBV5-5
D gene: NA
CDR3 length: 15
J gene: TRBJ2-1
clone size: NA
CDR3 DNA: TGTGCCAGCAGCACGGACTCGAGCTCCTACAATGAGCAGTTCTTC
CDR3 protein: CASSTDSSSYNEQFF

V gene: TRBV9
D gene: NA
CDR3 length: 15
J gene: TRBJ2-7
clone size: NA
CDR3 DNA: TGTGCCAGCAGCGTATTGGGAGGAGGTGTCGACGAGCAGTACTTC
CDR3 protein: CASSVLGGGVDEQYF

V gene: TRBV19
D gene: NA
CDR3 length: 14
J gene: TRBJ2-4
clone size: NA
CDR3 DNA: TGTGCCAGTAGTTCTCGGGGACTTAAAAACATTCAGTACTTC
CDR3 protein: CASSSRGLKNIQYF

V gene: TRBV4-2
D gene: NA
CDR3 length: 15
J gene: TRBJ1-2
clone size: NA
CDR3 DNA: TGTGCCAGCAGCCAAGTGGGGAGCTCCCTCTATGGCTACACCTTC
CDR3 protein: CASSQVGSSLYGYTF

V gene: TRBV7-3
D gene: TRBD2
CDR3 length: 15
J gene: TRBJ2-3
clone size: NA
CDR3 DNA: TGTGCCAGCAGCAGCGGGGTGAGTCCCACAGATACGCAGTATTTT
CDR3 protein: CASSSGVSPTDTQYF

V gene: TRBV28
D gene: TRBD1
CDR3 length: 16
J gene: TRBJ1-5
clone size: NA
CDR3 DNA: TGTGCCAGCAGCCCCCGGGGACAGGGAGATGGTCAGCCCCAGCATTTT
CDR3 protein: CASSPRGQGDGQPQHF

V gene: TRBV7-2
D gene: NA
CDR3 length: 16
J gene: TRBJ2-3
clone size: NA
CDR3 DNA: TGTGCCAGCAGCTTAACGGGGGGCTCTTCCACAGATACGCAGTATTTT
CDR3 protein: CASSLTGGSSTDTQYF

V gene: TRBV11-1
D gene: TRBD1
CDR3 length: 15
J gene: TRBJ1-1
clone size: few
CDR3 DNA: TGTGCCAGCAGCTTAAAGGGACAGGGGAACACTGAAGCTTTCTTT
CDR3 protein: CASSLKGQGNTEAFF

V gene: TRBV6-5
D gene: TRBD1
CDR3 length: 12
J gene: TRBJ1-6
clone size: NA
CDR3 DNA: TGTGCCAGCAGGGCCAGGGGGTCACCCCTCCACTTT
CDR3 protein: CASRARGSPLHF

V gene: TRBV7-9
D gene: NA
CDR3 length: 15
J gene: TRBJ2-2
clone size: NA
CDR3 DNA: TGTGCCAGCAGCTTGGGCAGGTCGAACACCGGGGAGCTGTTTTTT
CDR3 protein: CASSLGRSNTGELFF

V gene: TRBV5-1
D gene: NA
CDR3 length: 14
J gene: TRBJ2-2
clone size: NA
CDR3 DNA: TGCGCCAGCAGCTTGGTCGGACAGACCGGGGAGCTGTTTTTT
CDR3 protein: CASSLVGQTGELFF

V gene: TRBV3-1/TRBV3-2
D gene: NA
CDR3 length: 12
J gene: TRBJ1-1
clone size: NA
CDR3 DNA: TGTGCCAGCAGCCATCCACCCGGTGAAGCTTTCTTT
CDR3 protein: CASSHPPGEAFF

V gene: TRBV5-6
D gene: TRBD1
CDR3 length: 15
J gene: TRBJ1-5
clone size: NA
CDR3 DNA: TGTGCCAGCAGCTTGGGGACAGGACGCAATCAGCCCCAGCATTTT
CDR3 protein: CASSLGTGRNQPQHF

V gene: TRBV27
D gene: TRBD1
CDR3 length: 16
J gene: TRBJ1-2
clone size: NA
CDR3 DNA: TGTGCCAGCAGTCCCACAACAGGGGGATTTATCTATGGCTACACCTTC
CDR3 protein: CASSPTTGGFIYGYTF

V gene: TRBV19
D gene: NA
CDR3 length: 12
J gene: TRBJ2-7
clone size: NA
CDR3 DNA: TGTGCCAGTAGCCCACAGGGCTACGAGCAGTACTTC
CDR3 protein: CASSPQGYEQYF

V gene: TRBV16
D gene: TRBD1
CDR3 length: 14
J gene: TRBJ1-2
clone size: NA
CDR3 DNA: TGTGCCAGCAGCCATCAGTCCGGGACAGATGGCTACACCTTC
CDR3 protein: CASSHQSGTDGYTF

V gene: TRBV7-3
D gene: TRBD2
CDR3 length: 15
J gene: TRBJ2-1
clone size: few
CDR3 DNA: TGTGCCAGCAGCGCAACTAGCGACGAGAGGTATGAGCAGTTCTTC
CDR3 protein: CASSATSDERYEQFF

V gene: TRBV19
D gene: TRBD2
CDR3 length: 17
J gene: TRBJ2-3
clone size: NA
CDR3 DNA: TGTGCCAGTAGACCTAGCGGGGGCTCTTATGGCGCAGATACGCAGTATTTT
CDR3 protein: CASRPSGGSYGADTQYF

V gene: TRBV21-1
D gene: NA
CDR3 length: 15
J gene: TRBJ1-1
clone size: NA
CDR3 DNA: TGTGCCAGCAGCAATGACTACAGGGTGCGGACTGAAGCTTTCTTT
CDR3 protein: CASSNDYRVRTEAFF

V gene: TRBV28
D gene: NA
CDR3 length: 14
J gene: TRBJ1-1
clone size: few
CDR3 DNA: TGTGCCAGCAGTTATTCGGGGTATAGCACTGAAGCTTTCTTT
CDR3 protein: CASSYSGYSTEAFF

V gene: TRBV27
D gene: TRBD1
CDR3 length: 14
J gene: TRBJ2-5
clone size: NA
CDR3 DNA: TGTGCCAGCAGTGTTGGGACAGGGTTTGAGACCCAGTACTTC
CDR3 protein: CASSVGTGFETQYF

V gene: TRBV12-5
D gene: NA
CDR3 length: 16
J gene: TRBJ1-4
clone size: NA
CDR3 DNA: TGTGCTAGTGGTTTGGTACTGGGCAATACTAATGAAAAACTGTTTTTT
CDR3 protein: CASGLVLGNTNEKLFF

V gene: TRBV6-2/TRBV6-3
D gene: NA
CDR3 length: 18
J gene: TRBJ2-6
clone size: NA
CDR3 DNA: TGTGCCAGCAGTTACGGCGTAGGGGGTGTCTCTGGGGCCAACGTCCTGACTTTC
CDR3 protein: CASSYGVGGVSGANVLTF

V gene: TRBV15
D gene: TRBD1
CDR3 length: 17
J gene: TRBJ2-1
clone size: NA
CDR3 DNA: TGTGCCACCAGCAGAGAGCCGGACAGGGGGTTTCCAAATGAGCAGTTCTTC
CDR3 protein: CATSREPDRGFPNEQFF

V gene: TRBV28
D gene: TRBD1
CDR3 length: 12
J gene: TRBJ1-1
clone size: NA
CDR3 DNA: TGTGCCAGCAGAACAGGGGGCACTGAAGCTTTCTTT
CDR3 protein: CASRTGGTEAFF

V gene: TRBV6-1
D gene: TRBD1
CDR3 length: 16
J gene: TRBJ1-5
clone size: NA
CDR3 DNA: TGTGCCAGCAGAGAAGGGGGCGCATTAGGCAATCAGCCCCAGCATTTT
CDR3 protein: CASREGGALGNQPQHF

V gene: TRBV7-2
D gene: NA
CDR3 length: 16
J gene: TRBJ1-5
clone size: NA
CDR3 DNA: TGTGCCAGCAGCTTAAGTGGCTTAGGGGGTAGTCAGCCCCAGCATTTT
CDR3 protein: CASSLSGLGGSQPQHF

V gene: TRBV5-6
D gene: TRBD1
CDR3 length: 15
J gene: TRBJ2-1
clone size: NA
CDR3 DNA: TGTGCCAGCAGCTTAGTCACAGGGGAAGGGAATGAGCAGTTCTTC
CDR3 protein: CASSLVTGEGNEQFF

V gene: TRBV10-3
D gene: NA
CDR3 length: 14
J gene: TRBJ1-6
clone size: NA
CDR3 DNA: TGTGCCATCAGTGGGGGGGCCTATAATTCACCCCTCCACTTT
CDR3 protein: CAISGGAYNSPLHF

V gene: TRBV28
D gene: TRBD1
CDR3 length: 15
J gene: TRBJ1-1
clone size: NA
CDR3 DNA: TGTGCCAGCAGAACTCCGGGACAGGGGGGTAAAGGAGCTTTCTTT
CDR3 protein: CASRTPGQGGKGAFF

V gene: TRBV25-1
D gene: TRBD2
CDR3 length: 14
J gene: TRBJ2-1
clone size: few
CDR3 DNA: TGTGCCAGCAGTGAGAGCGGGGGGTTAAATGAGCAGTTCTTC
CDR3 protein: CASSESGGLNEQFF

V gene: TRBV6-2/TRBV6-3
D gene: TRBD2
CDR3 length: 14
J gene: TRBJ2-7
clone size: medium-sized
CDR3 DNA: TGTGCCAGCAGTTTAGCGGGAGTGGCCTACGAGCAGTACTTC
CDR3 protein: CASSLAGVAYEQYF

V gene: TRBV6-2/TRBV6-3
D gene: TRBD1
CDR3 length: 15
J gene: TRBJ2-1
clone size: NA
CDR3 DNA: TGTGCCAGCAATTACCCGGGACAGGGTTCCAATGAGCAGTTCTTC
CDR3 protein: CASNYPGQGSNEQFF

V gene: TRBV2
D gene: NA
CDR3 length: 12
J gene: TRBJ1-2
clone size: NA
CDR3 DNA: TGTGCCAGCGGGCAGGGGAACTATGGCTACACCTTC
CDR3 protein: CASGQGNYGYTF